The 29 T cell receptor beta chains below come from one sample, sequenced in a study of regulatory T cells in long-lasting Graves disease. Arm-PCR with iRepertoire HTBI primers amplified the CDR3 regions for these TCR beta libraries. Via MiXCR, TCRdb re-called the multiplex PCR reads, giving one row per CDR3 protein. The table shows some 500,000 distinct CDR3 sequences, with about 16% occurring only once. The time point was: newly diagnosed GD, antithyroid drugs for less than 3 months. Isolated PBMC RNA provided the starting material for the TCR library. The sample was also linked to a second study, of T cells in Graves' hyperthyroidism and ophthalmopathy.

Sequencing used peripheral blood mononuclear cells (PBMCs), obtained at new diagnosis, from a patient treated with antithyroid drugs. Every receptor here comes from a woman aged 35-65 years with Graves disease.

This clonotype occurred a few times. The gene calls are TRBV18 and TRBJ2-4; 8 bases map to TRBD1. The germline CDR1 and CDR2 sequences are KGHSH and LQKENI. The length of the CDR3 is 13 residues. The CDR3 reads CASPRDRPNIQYF. CDR3 in DNA: TGTGCTAGCCCCCGGGACAGGCCAAACATTCAGTACTTC.

In this sample, this clonotype turned up a few times. The chain has TRBV30 and TRBJ1-1; 8 bases agree with TRBD1. With 8 bases clipped from V and 1 base from J, the junction kept 6 bases outside the gene matches. The CDR3 runs 13 residues. Germline-derived CDR1 and CDR2 are GTSNPN and SVGIG (reference sequence). CDR3 amino acids: CALRQGANTEAFF. The CDR3 DNA reads as TGTGCCCTCCGGCAGGGGGCGAACACTGAAGCTTTCTTT.

This clonotype came up many times. The chain employs TRBV12-3 or TRBV12-4 and TRBJ1-6, with 7 bases aligning to TRBD1. CDR3 length: 16 amino acids. V dropped 6 bases and J dropped 3; count of bases not matched to a gene: 8. The CDR3 region is CASRATGPFYNSPLHF. CDR3 coding DNA: TGTGCCAGCAGGGCGACAGGGCCATTCTATAATTCACCCCTCCACTTT.

This clonotype was found many times. V is TRBV7-2 and J is TRBJ1-2; 10 bases match TRBD1. The germline V gene has CDR1 SGHTA and CDR2 FQGNSA. The CDR3 contains 13 residues. The trim removed 8 bases at V and 4 bases at J, leaving 4 bases unmatched. CDR3 sequence (DNA): TGTGCCAGCGGGGGACAGGGGACCTATGGCTACACCTTC. The encoded protein is CASGGQGTYGYTF. The whole variable domain, remainder taken from reference TRBV7-2 and TRBJ1-2, is GAGVSQSPSNKVTEKGKDVELRCDPISGHTALYWYRQSLGQGLEFLIYFQGNSAPDKSGLPSDRFSAERTGGSVSTLTIQRTQQEDSAVYLCASGGQGTYGYTFGSGTRLTVV.

Comments on this clonotype: A clone one base away is much larger, so this may be a read error. The chain is built from TRBV7-3 and TRBJ1-1; tentatively, D is TRBD1 (6 bases). CDR1 and CDR2 (germline): SGHTA, FQGTGA. There are 14 residues in the CDR3. Trimming took off 5 bases at V and 2 bases at J, with 12 bases between the two ends. CDR3: CASSVDRFNTEAFF. In nucleotides, the CDR3 is TGTGCCAGCAGCGTGGACAGATTTAACACTGAAGCTTTCTTT.

This clonotype was seen many times. This chain joins TRBV12-3 or TRBV12-4 and TRBJ1-5, with D unresolved. The V end was cut by 1 base, the J end by 0 bases, with 16 bases between. There are 18 residues in the CDR3. Here the CDR3 reads CASSLGYRAAHSNQPQHF. CDR3 sequence (DNA): TGTGCCAGCAGTTTAGGATATCGGGCAGCACATAGCAATCAGCCCCAGCATTTT.

The CDR3 is CASSSGQGPGEQYF. In DNA form, the CDR3 reads TGTGCCAGCAGCTCCGGACAGGGTCCAGGCGAGCAGTACTTC. V gene TRBV13 combines with J gene TRBJ2-7; 8 positions agree with TRBD1. V shed 4 bases and J 6 bases; nucleotides not matched to a gene: 8. Germline V gene sequence: CDR1 PRHDT, CDR2 FYEKMQ (reference sequence). The CDR3 totals 14 residues.

This clonotype was recorded many times. The V and J genes are TRBV6-5 and TRBJ1-2; D ambiguous. V lost 0 bases and J 3 bases, leaving 11 bases between the germline ends. The CDR3 length is 15 residues. CDR1 is MNHEY, CDR2 SVGAGI, per germline. This CDR3 is CASSYSGSLYYGYTF. CDR3 DNA: TGTGCCAGCAGTTACTCGGGCAGCTTGTACTATGGCTACACCTTC.

This clonotype was seen only a few times. The rearrangement joins TRBV6-1 to TRBJ2-2; D is unresolved. The CDR3 is 15 residues long. V gave up 10 bases and J gave up 1 base, with 16 bases separating them. In germline, CDR1 is MNHNS, CDR2 SASEGT. The CDR3 sequence is CATQTLWWNTGELFF. The CDR3 DNA reads TGTGCCACCCAGACTTTGTGGTGGAACACCGGGGAGCTGTTTTTT.

This clonotype turned up a few times. The chain joins TRBV15 to TRBJ2-1; the D gene is possibly TRBD1 (6 bases). There are 14 residues in the CDR3. V gave up 5 bases and J gave up 7 bases, with 15 bases separating them. The germline V gene encodes CDR1 LNHNV and CDR2 YYDKDF (reference sequence). CDR3: CATSPGLTGNEQFF. CDR3 DNA sequence: TGTGCCACCAGCCCGGGTCTAACAGGGAATGAGCAGTTCTTC.

This clonotype was counted ten times or more. V gene TRBV11-3 combines with J gene TRBJ2-1, with D possibly being TRBD1 (6 bases). The length of the CDR3 is 15 residues. The V gene lost 1 base and the J gene lost 11 bases, with 18 bases spanning the gap. Germline assignment: CDR1 SGHNT and CDR2 YENEEA. This CDR3 reads CASSLAPDRIRQQFF. CDR3 bases: TGTGCCAGCAGCTTAGCACCCGACAGGATCCGGCAGCAGTTCTTC.

The gene calls are TRBV7-8 and TRBJ1-1, with TRBD1 matching over 7 bases. Germline CDR1 is SGHVS and CDR2 is FQNEAQ. Trimming at V came to 4 bases and at J to 8 bases, leaving 22 bases not matched to a gene. The CDR3 sequence is 18 residues long. The CDR3 region is CASSSKPQGLLRPVEAFF. The CDR3 region has the DNA TGTGCCAGCAGCTCTAAGCCACAGGGGCTTCTTCGTCCGGTAGAAGCTTTCTTT.

The rearrangement joins TRBV2 to TRBJ2-7, with TRBD2 identical over 7 bases. Germline V lookup: CDR1 SNHLY, CDR2 FYNNEI. With V trimmed by 6 bases and J by 0 bases, 11 bases remained unmatched. The CDR3 spans 16 residues. The CDR3 is CASRVGRSDLSYEQYF. The CDR3 coding sequence is TGTGCCAGCAGGGTCGGGAGGAGCGATCTCTCCTACGAGCAGTACTTC.

This clonotype was observed many times. V usage is TRBV20-1 and J usage is TRBJ2-3; a possible D gene is TRBD2 (5 bases). The CDR3 sequence is 13 residues long. Trimming removed 6 bases at V and 6 bases at J, with 16 bases between. CDR1 is DFQATT, CDR2 SNEGSKA, per germline (reference sequence). The CDR3 spells CSAQQAGRDTQYF. In nucleotides, the CDR3 is TGCAGTGCGCAGCAGGCGGGCCGGGATACGCAGTATTTT.

This clonotype was recorded many times. V usage is TRBV6-5 and J usage is TRBJ2-3; D possibly corresponds to TRBD2 (6 bases). The germline V and J ends were trimmed by 2 bases and 0 bases, with 12 bases remaining between them. The CDR3 totals 16 residues. The V gene's germline CDR1 is MNHEY and CDR2 SVGAGI. CDR3 bases: TGTGCCAGCAGTTACATCAGGCGGGGTAGCACAGATACGCAGTATTTT. Translated, it gives CASSYIRRGSTDTQYF.

The chain links TRBV12-3 or TRBV12-4 to TRBJ2-1; no clear D gene. The CDR3 spans 14 residues. V lost 5 bases to trimming and J lost 1 base, with 9 bases between them. The CDR3 coding sequence is TGTGCCAGCAGTCCAGTTGCTTCCTACAATGAGCAGTTCTTC. It yields the protein CASSPVASYNEQFF.

This clonotype was detected ten times or more. This chain connects TRBV5-1 to TRBJ2-3; TRBD2 matches at 10 bases. CDR3 length equals 16 residues. From germline, CDR1 is SGHRS and CDR2 YFSETQ. The V segment lost 0 bases and the J segment 4 bases; nucleotides outside the gene matches: 5. This CDR3 reads CASSLGASGGADTQYF. CDR3 nucleotide sequence: TGCGCCAGCAGCTTGGGAGCTAGCGGGGGAGCAGATACGCAGTATTTT.

The chain uses TRBV29-1 and TRBJ2-1, with D tentatively TRBD2 (6 bases). CDR3 length equals 14 residues. Germline V gives CDR1 SQVTM, CDR2 ANQGSEA. V lost 7 bases, J lost 0 bases, and 13 bases lay in between. The CDR3 spells CSAGGISSYNEQFF. The CDR3 bases are TGCAGCGCTGGGGGGATTAGCTCCTACAATGAGCAGTTCTTC.

This clonotype was observed at least ten times. This rearrangement joins TRBV12-3 or TRBV12-4 to TRBJ1-1, with 8 bases fitting TRBD1. The CDR3 spans 13 residues. After removal of 6 bases from V and 4 bases from J, the junction contained 4 bases not matched to a gene. The CDR3 is CASRSTGGTEAFF. Written as DNA, the CDR3 is TGTGCCAGCAGATCTACAGGGGGCACTGAAGCTTTCTTT.

This clonotype was recorded at least ten times. V usage is TRBV24-1 and J usage is TRBJ2-1; a weak D match, TRBD2 (7 bases). V lost 4 bases and J lost 7, with 19 bases in between. Germline V gives CDR1 KGHDR, CDR2 SFDVKD. This CDR3 comprises 16 residues. In DNA form, the CDR3 reads TGTGCCACCAGTGACAACTTGCGGGGGCCCTGGAATGAGCAGTTCTTC. Amino acid sequence: CATSDNLRGPWNEQFF.

This clonotype was recorded many times. The genes are TRBV6-2 or TRBV6-3 and TRBJ1-1, with a possible D match to TRBD1 (5 bases). The V and J ends lost 4 bases and 0 bases respectively, with 12 bases between them. Germline CDR1 reads MNHEY; CDR2 reads SVGEGT. The CDR3 spans 15 residues. The CDR3 region has the DNA TGTGCCAGCAGTTCCATCCAGGACATGAACACTGAAGCTTTCTTT. Its translation is CASSSIQDMNTEAFF.

The chain carries TRBV13 and TRBJ1-4; perhaps TRBD1 as D (6 bases). This CDR3 is 15 amino acids long. V was pared by 0 bases and J by 6 bases, with 11 bases between. CDR1 and CDR2 from the germline V gene are PRHDT and FYEKMQ (reference sequence). CDR3 coding DNA: TGTGCCAGCAGCTTAGGGAGGGGGGTTCATGAAAAACTGTTTTTT. As protein: CASSLGRGVHEKLFF.

Worth noting for this clonotype: At one end, the junction sequence differs from germline, possibly due to a read error. The gene calls are TRBV27 and TRBJ1-1; 9 positions match TRBD1. The germline V gene has CDR1 MNHEY and CDR2 SMNVEV (reference sequence). The CDR3 is made up of 13 amino acids. The CDR3 here is CASSATGGTKAFF. The CDR3 DNA follows: TGTGCCAGCAGTGCAACAGGGGGCACTAAAGCTTTCTTT.

This chain uses TRBV9 with TRBJ2-2; D unclear. CDR3 length equals 15 residues. Trimming left V 2 bases short and J 5 bases short, with 13 bases between. Germline CDR1 reads SGDLS; CDR2 reads YYNGEE. CDR3 nucleotide sequence: TGTGCCAGCAGCGTCTCCTCATCGGAGACCGGGGAGCTGTTTTTT. Its translation is CASSVSSSETGELFF.

This clonotype was seen repeatedly, ten times or more. The rearrangement links TRBV7-2 to TRBJ2-7; D remains unclear. CDR3 length: 15 residues. CDR1 SGHTA and CDR2 FQGNSA come from the germline V gene. With 5 bases removed from V and 0 bases from J, the gap between germline ends came to 14 bases. CDR3 sequence (DNA): TGTGCCAGCAGCCGCATGGGCGTGAGCTCCTACGAGCAGTACTTC. As protein: CASSRMGVSSYEQYF.

As to this clonotype: This likely comes from a read error, as the CDR3 has no conserved phenylalanine or tryptophan at its end. The chain has TRBV7-3 and TRBJ2-3; 12 positions match TRBD1. CDR1 and CDR2 (germline): SGHTA, FQGTGA. J lost 3 bases, V lost 5 bases, and 3 bases had no gene match. The CDR3 contains 15 residues. The CDR3 protein is CASSPGQGATDTQYL. The CDR3 DNA sequence: TGTGCCAGCAGCCCGGGACAGGGGGCGACAGATACGCAGTATCTT.

This clonotype came up many times. The chain has TRBV7-2 and TRBJ2-1; 11 bases match TRBD2. J lost 5 bases, V lost 1 base, and 1 base had no gene match. The CDR3 covers 15 residues. The germline gives CDR1 SGHTA, CDR2 FQGNSA. The CDR3 reads CASSLVAGGHNEQFF. Written as DNA, the CDR3 is TGTGCCAGCAGCTTAGTAGCGGGGGGGCACAATGAGCAGTTCTTC. The complete variable domain, with remaining parts taken from reference TRBV7-2 and TRBJ2-1, reads GAGVSQSPSNKVTEKGKDVELRCDPISGHTALYWYRQSLGQGLEFLIYFQGNSAPDKSGLPSDRFSAERTGGSVSTLTIQRTQQEDSAVYLCASSLVAGGHNEQFFGPGTRLTVL.

This clonotype was seen ten or more times. V is TRBV12-3 or TRBV12-4 and J is TRBJ1-1; perhaps TRBD1 as D (5 bases). The V and J ends lost 6 bases and 5 bases respectively, with 19 bases between them. The length of the CDR3 is 15 residues. The CDR3 coding sequence is TGTGCCAGCAGCATCAGGGTCCCCACCTTGACTGAAGCTTTCTTT. Amino acid sequence: CASSIRVPTLTEAFF.

This chain joins TRBV7-9 and TRBJ2-3; D possibly corresponds to TRBD1 (5 bases). Matching the DNA end better, TRBJ2-1 makes the J call doubtful. The CDR3 covers 15 residues. Germline loops: CDR1 SEHNR, CDR2 FQNEAQ (reference sequence). The DNA for the CDR3 is TGTGCCAGCAGCTTACCCTCGGGCAGGGCTTACGAGCAGTTCTTC. This gives the protein CASSLPSGRAYEQFF.